This TCR beta chain came from a study of blood T cell repertoires in COVID-19. Whole-study context: The samples span acute and convalescent COVID-19 from the United States, Italy and Spain. Sources were T cells, B-cell-depleted T cells, or PBMCs; the material itself was cDNA or gDNA.

While infection was still active, Seattle patients were enrolled and then followed longitudinally. This CDR3 is built from 14 residues. Germline V gene sequence: CDR1 GTSNPN, CDR2 SVGIG (reference sequence). Trimming at V came to 4 bases and at J to 1 base, leaving 6 bases not matched to a gene. This clone appeared a single time. In the authors' workflow: Cell counts per sample came from amplifying reference gene primers. Measured with immunoSEQ multiplex PCR; TCRdb has only the in-frame clones, and not every one. V and J calls and clone size are copied from that table; D and trimming were computed from the DNA. The sample lists about 170,000 clones; just over 90% were seen once.

The clonotype was recovered from a man aged 18 to 30 with COVID-19, enrolled during active disease. The chain couples TRBV30 to TRBJ2-7; TRBD1 aligns across 8 bases. Sequences were obtained from peripheral blood. The CDR3 region is CAWKGTGGSYEQYF. The CDR3 DNA reads TGTGCCTGGAAGGGTACAGGGGGATCCTACGAGCAGTACTTC.